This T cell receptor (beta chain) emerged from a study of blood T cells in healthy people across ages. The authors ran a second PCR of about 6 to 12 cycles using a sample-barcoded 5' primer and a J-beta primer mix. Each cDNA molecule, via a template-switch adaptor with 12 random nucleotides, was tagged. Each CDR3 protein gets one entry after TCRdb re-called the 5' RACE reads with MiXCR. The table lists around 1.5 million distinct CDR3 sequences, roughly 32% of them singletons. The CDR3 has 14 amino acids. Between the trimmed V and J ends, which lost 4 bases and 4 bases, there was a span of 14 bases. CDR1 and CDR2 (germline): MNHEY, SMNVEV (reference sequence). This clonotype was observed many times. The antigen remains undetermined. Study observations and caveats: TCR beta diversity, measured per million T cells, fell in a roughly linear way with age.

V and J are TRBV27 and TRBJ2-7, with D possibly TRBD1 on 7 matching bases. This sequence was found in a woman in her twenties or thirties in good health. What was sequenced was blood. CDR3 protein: CASSSGRGAYEQYF. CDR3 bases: TGTGCCAGCAGTTCGGGCAGGGGGGCATACGAGCAGTACTTC.